One and the same sample provided the 20 T cell receptor beta chains below, sequenced in a study of blood T cell repertoires in COVID-19. Here immunoSEQ multiplex PCR was the method, and the copy in TCRdb shows in-frame clones only, minus some. The sample carries some 370,000 clones, more than 70% recorded once. The sequenced material came from peripheral blood. Source of these receptors: a young woman with COVID-19, enrolled during active disease.

The rearrangement links TRBV12-3 or TRBV12-4 to TRBJ2-1; D unclear. This CDR3 region has 11 residues. Trimming cost V 3 bases and J 7 bases, with 4 bases left between them. The CDR3 here is CASSFHNEQFF. The CDR3, as DNA: TGTGCCAGCAGTTTCCATAATGAGCAGTTCTTC.

This rearrangement joins TRBV15 to TRBJ2-1, with a weak D call TRBD2 (5 bases). V was cut by 0 bases and J by 4 bases, with 16 bases left in between. This CDR3 comprises 17 residues. Looked up from germline, CDR1 is LNHNV and CDR2 is YYDKDF (reference sequence). CDR3 loop: CATSRDRRTGLYNEQFF. CDR3 nucleotide sequence: TGTGCCACCAGCAGAGATCGAAGGACTGGCTTATACAATGAGCAGTTCTTC.

This clone was counted between two and nine times. This chain uses TRBV6-5 with TRBJ1-2; tentatively, D is TRBD1 (6 bases). This CDR3 comprises 14 residues. V was shortened by 0 bases and J by 6 bases, with 11 bases between the two germline ends. Germline V CDR1 and CDR2: MNHEY, SVGAGI. The CDR3 loop is CASSYSTGGNGYTF. In nucleotides, the CDR3 is TGTGCCAGCAGTTACTCGACGGGGGGCAATGGCTACACCTTC.

This clone was observed a handful of times. This CDR3 reads CASTTQGPYEQYF. CDR3 bases: TGTGCCAGCACCACCCAGGGGCCCTACGAGCAGTACTTC. V and J are TRBV28 and TRBJ2-7; D is perhaps TRBD1 (6 bases). V was cut by 7 bases and J by 2 bases, with 12 bases left in between. Germline CDR1 is MDHEN and CDR2 is SYDVKM. The CDR3 is made up of 13 amino acids.

Worth noting for this clone: The same CDR3 also results from other DNA sequences found in this sample. The rearrangement joins TRBV6-5 to TRBJ1-2; no clear D gene. V dropped 0 bases and J dropped 0 bases, with 5 bases sitting between them. The CDR3 loop spans 14 amino acids. Germline-derived CDR1 and CDR2 are MNHEY and SVGAGI. Here the CDR3 reads CASSYSRANYGYTF. The CDR3 DNA reads as TGTGCCAGCAGTTACTCACGGGCTAACTATGGCTACACCTTC.

The chain has TRBV2 and TRBJ1-5; D gene unclear. With 2 bases removed from V and 4 bases from J, the gap between germline ends came to 3 bases. The CDR3 extends over 12 amino acids. Looked up from germline, CDR1 is SNHLY and CDR2 is FYNNEI. CDR3 sequence: CASSEPNQPQHF. The CDR3 DNA is TGTGCCAGCAGTGAACCAAATCAGCCCCAGCATTTT.

Only one count was recorded for this clone. The genes are TRBV27 and TRBJ2-7; D is perhaps TRBD2 (6 bases). The germline CDR1 and CDR2 sequences are MNHEY and SMNVEV (reference sequence). This CDR3 region has 13 residues. V lost 6 bases and J 3 bases, leaving 12 bases between the germline ends. The chain's CDR3 is CASSQTGLYEQYF. The CDR3 DNA is TGTGCCAGCAGCCAAACGGGACTCTACGAGCAGTACTTC.

The V call is TRBV21-1, the J call TRBJ2-2; the table gives TRBD1 as D, unverified against the DNA. TRBV21-1 is labeled a pseudogene. The CDR3 length is 13 residues. CDR3 amino acids: CARSPRGTGELFF. The CDR3 DNA reads TGTGCCAGGTCCCCCAGGGGCACCGGGGAGCTGTTTTTT.

V usage is TRBV19 and J usage is TRBJ1-1; no definite D call. Germline CDR1 reads LNHDA; CDR2 reads SQIVND (reference sequence). V lost 6 bases and J lost 2, with 13 bases in between. CDR3 size: 14 residues. The CDR3 bases are TGTGCCAGTAGCCCCGGTTCACCTAACACTGAAGCTTTCTTT. Translating gives CASSPGSPNTEAFF.

This clone was found once. The chain couples TRBV3-1 (or the pseudogene TRBV3-2) to TRBJ2-3, with a possible D match to TRBD1 (5 bases). V lost 1 base and J 8 bases, leaving 16 bases between the germline ends. The CDR3 spans 15 residues. Looked up from germline, CDR1 is LGHDT and CDR2 is YNNKEL (reference sequence). CDR3 loop: CASSQGVESGITQYF. The CDR3 region has the DNA TGTGCCAGCAGCCAAGGAGTTGAGTCAGGGATTACGCAGTATTTT.

This sequence joins TRBV7-2 and TRBJ2-3; D unresolved. Trimming left V 5 bases short and J 4 bases short, with 10 bases between. The length of the CDR3 is 13 residues. Germline V CDR1 and CDR2: SGHTA, FQGNSA. Written as DNA, the CDR3 is TGTGCCAGCAGCCCAGAGGTATCAGATACGCAGTATTTT. Amino acid sequence: CASSPEVSDTQYF.

This clone was detected only a few times. J is TRBJ2-7 and V is TRBV2; TRBD2 is a possible D gene (5 bases). Trimming cost V 10 bases and J 3 bases, with 19 bases left between them. Per germline, CDR1 SNHLY and CDR2 FYNNEI. CDR3 size: 14 residues. CDR3 protein: CATLRGSSYYEQYF. In DNA form, the CDR3 reads TGTGCCACCCTCAGAGGGTCGTCCTACTACGAGCAGTACTTC.

This clone appeared once. The J gene is TRBJ2-2, the V gene TRBV4-2; 11 bases line up with TRBD2. The CDR3 runs 16 residues. The V gene's germline CDR1 is LGHNA and CDR2 YNFKEQ. Germline trimming cut 1 base from V and 5 bases from J; bases unmatched to any gene: 3. The CDR3 here is CASSQVSGRGTGELFF. For the CDR3, the DNA is TGTGCCAGCAGCCAAGTTAGCGGGAGGGGTACCGGGGAGCTGTTTTTT.

The V gene is TRBV14, the J gene TRBJ2-2; D perhaps matches TRBD1 (6 bases). Trimming took 2 bases from V and 0 from J, leaving 13 bases between them. Germline CDR1 and CDR2: SGHDN and FVKESK. The CDR3 is made up of 17 amino acids. CDR3 DNA: TGTGCCAGCAGCCAATGGCAGACAGGAGCGAACACCGGGGAGCTGTTTTTT. Protein product: CASSQWQTGANTGELFF.

The rearrangement links TRBV6-6 to TRBJ2-2; 16 bases align to TRBD2. The CDR3 runs 16 residues. With V trimmed by 4 bases and J by 6 bases, 2 bases remained unmatched. The germline V gene encodes CDR1 MNHNY and CDR2 SVGAGI (reference sequence). DNA of the CDR3: TGTGCCAGCAGTTTAGGGACTAGCGGGAGGGCCGGGGAGCTGTTTTTT. Translated: CASSLGTSGRAGELFF.

As regards this clone: The same CDR3 is also encoded by other DNA sequences in this sample. The chain has TRBV2 and TRBJ2-3; TRBD1 agrees at 11 bases. Germline lookup yields CDR1 SNHLY and CDR2 FYNNEI. V lost 6 bases, J lost 3 bases, and 2 bases stayed unmatched. The CDR3 spans 14 residues. DNA of the CDR3: TGTGCCAGCAGCCGGGACAGGGGGACAGATACGCAGTATTTT. Translation gives CASSRDRGTDTQYF.

The chain joins TRBV13 to TRBJ1-5; 7 nucleotides agree with TRBD1. This CDR3 region has 15 residues. Per germline, CDR1 PRHDT and CDR2 FYEKMQ (reference sequence). J was trimmed by 3 bases and V by 3 bases; bases with no gene match: 5. The CDR3 protein is CASSLRQGDNQPQHF. The DNA of the CDR3 is TGTGCCAGCAGCTTGAGGCAGGGGGACAATCAGCCCCAGCATTTT.

This clone has just a few counts. V gene TRBV19 combines with J gene TRBJ1-1; weak D call: TRBD1 (6 bases). V was shortened by 6 bases and J by 2 bases, with 13 bases between the two germline ends. Germline V CDR1 and CDR2: LNHDA, SQIVND (reference sequence). This CDR3 is built from 14 residues. The CDR3 nucleotides are TGTGCCAGTAGCCATAACAGGGCTAACACTGAAGCTTTCTTT. It encodes CASSHNRANTEAFF.

The genes are TRBV24-1 and TRBJ2-1, with 8 nucleotides matching TRBD1. The CDR3 is 16 amino acids. V lost 3 bases, J lost 3 bases, and 6 bases stayed unmatched. Germline V CDR1 and CDR2: KGHDR, SFDVKD. The chain's CDR3 is CATSDRGTGVYNEQFF. The DNA for the CDR3 is TGTGCCACCAGTGATCGAGGGACAGGAGTCTACAATGAGCAGTTCTTC.

This clone was recorded a few times. The chain employs TRBV6-5 and TRBJ2-2; D is possibly TRBD2 (6 bases). The germline V gene has CDR1 MNHEY and CDR2 SVGAGI. CDR3 size: 15 residues. Trimming removed 4 bases at V and 3 bases at J, with 12 bases between. CDR3 protein: CASSSGDFYTGELFF. DNA for the CDR3: TGTGCCAGCAGTTCCGGGGACTTTTACACCGGGGAGCTGTTTTTT.